This section outlines one TCR beta chain sequence together with its context. TCRdb keeps only in-frame clones here, not all; method: immunoSEQ multiplex PCR. The sample has 270,000 or so clones, 89% seen once. The CDR3 has 15 residues. V lost 5 bases, J lost 1 base, and 15 bases lay in between. Germline CDR1 and CDR2: LNHDA and SQIVND (reference sequence). This sample is part of a study of blood T cell repertoires in COVID-19. The rearrangement links TRBV19 to TRBJ2-7; possibly TRBD2 for D (5 bases). The sample was peripheral blood. This TCR was sampled from a woman aged 40 to 50 who had recovered from COVID-19. CDR3: CASSRPSGSSYEQYF. Written as DNA, the CDR3 is TGTGCCAGTAGTCGGCCGTCGGGATCGTCCTACGAGCAGTACTTC. Filled out from reference TRBV19 and TRBJ2-7, the complete variable domain reads DGGITQSPKYLFRKEGQNVTLSCEQNLNHDAMYWYRQDPGQGLRLIYYSQIVNDFQKGDIAEGYSVSREKKESFPLTVTSAQKNPTAFYLCASSRPSGSSYEQYFGPGTRLTVT.